These T cell receptor beta chains were read from a single sample in a study of blood T cell repertoires in COVID-19. Here immunoSEQ multiplex PCR was the method, and the copy in TCRdb shows in-frame clones only, minus some. The table records around 320,000 clones, about nine tenths of them present only once. Sample: peripheral blood. Receptors originate from a woman in her twenties or thirties who had recovered from COVID-19. CDR3s include the opening cysteine and the closing phenylalanine or tryptophan. A D gene is named only where the DNA matches it firmly. For some rows the clone size is stated as once, few or many, or as a class when expanded; others skip it.

>TRBD2|TRBJ2-3|-|TRBV3-1/TRBV3-2
CASSSSGTREDTQYF
TGTGCCAGCAGCTCGTCCGGGACTAGGGAAGACACGCAGTATTTT
>-|TRBJ2-1|-|TRBV5-1
CASSLSVNEQFF
TGCGCCAGCAGCTTGTCTGTAAATGAGCAGTTCTTC
>TRBD2|TRBJ2-3|-|TRBV6-2/TRBV6-3
CASSYSVRSSGGSADTQYF
TGTGCCAGCAGTTACTCGGTTCGGTCTAGCGGGGGGTCCGCAGATACGCAGTATTTT
>-|TRBJ2-2|-|TRBV5-1
CASSSKTNTGELFF
TGCGCCAGCAGCTCAAAGACAAACACCGGGGAGCTGTTTTTT
>TRBD2|TRBJ2-1|-|TRBV19
CASSIAQGLAGASSYNEQFF
TGTGCCAGTAGTATAGCCCAGGGACTAGCGGGGGCGTCCTCCTACAATGAGCAGTTCTTC
>TRBD2|TRBJ2-3|-|TRBV19
CASSIELRGATDTQYF
TGTGCCAGTAGTATAGAATTGCGGGGGGCCACAGATACGCAGTATTTT
>TRBD1|TRBJ1-2|-|TRBV3-1/TRBV3-2
CASSQVRTGDNYGYTF
TGTGCCAGCAGCCAAGTGCGGACAGGAGACAACTATGGCTACACCTTC
>TRBD1|TRBJ2-7|-|TRBV4-1
CASSQAPQGAIYEQYF
TGCGCCAGCAGCCAAGCCCCCCAGGGGGCTATCTACGAGCAGTACTTC
>-|TRBJ2-7|-|TRBV2
CASIKPLGQEQYF
TGTGCCAGCATAAAACCCCTGGGGCAGGAGCAGTACTTC
>TRBD2|TRBJ2-3|-|TRBV6-5
CASWTSADTQYF
TGTGCCAGCTGGACTAGCGCAGATACGCAGTATTTT
>TRBD2|TRBJ2-5|-|TRBV12-3/TRBV12-4
CASTWGGLETQYF
TGTGCCAGCACTTGGGGGGGTTTGGAGACCCAGTACTTC
>TRBD1|TRBJ1-4|-|TRBV24-1
CATSDRPGTGTEKLFF
TGTGCCACCAGTGACCGCCCCGGGACAGGGACCGAAAAACTGTTTTTT
>-|TRBJ1-5|-|TRBV7-2
CASSRQQNSNQPQHF
TGTGCCAGCAGCAGACAGCAGAATAGCAATCAGCCCCAGCATTTT
>-|TRBJ2-7|-|TRBV6-5
CASSPSVRGEQYF
TGTGCCAGCAGTCCTAGCGTTCGTGGCGAGCAGTACTTC
>-|TRBJ1-1|-|TRBV15
CATSRAGIAEAFF
TGTGCCACCAGCAGAGCAGGGATCGCTGAAGCTTTCTTT
>-|TRBJ1-1|-|TRBV6-1
CASSEESGARTEAFF
TGTGCCAGCAGTGAAGAGTCAGGGGCGCGGACTGAAGCTTTCTTT
>-|TRBJ1-1|-|TRBV19
CASNLDTMNTEAFF
TGTGCCAGTAACCTCGACACCATGAACACTGAAGCTTTCTTT
>TRBD1|TRBJ1-1|once|TRBV5-6
CASINHRGSTEAFF
TGTGCCAGCATCAATCACAGGGGAAGTACGGAAGCTTTCTTT
>-|TRBJ1-2|-|TRBV2
CASSEEAVRKIYGYTF
TGTGCCAGCAGTGAAGAAGCGGTCAGGAAGATCTATGGCTACACCTTC
>TRBD1|TRBJ1-2|-|TRBV3-1/TRBV3-2
CASSPGQAYGYTF
TGTGCCAGCAGCCCGGGACAGGCGTATGGCTACACCTTC
>-|TRBJ1-1|once|TRBV27
CASRSGSTEAFF
TGTGCCAGCAGGTCCGGGTCCACTGAAGCTTTCTTT
>TRBD2|TRBJ2-3|-|TRBV5-4
CASSRGGGADTQYF
TGTGCCAGCTCCAGGGGCGGGGGGGCAGATACGCAGTATTTT